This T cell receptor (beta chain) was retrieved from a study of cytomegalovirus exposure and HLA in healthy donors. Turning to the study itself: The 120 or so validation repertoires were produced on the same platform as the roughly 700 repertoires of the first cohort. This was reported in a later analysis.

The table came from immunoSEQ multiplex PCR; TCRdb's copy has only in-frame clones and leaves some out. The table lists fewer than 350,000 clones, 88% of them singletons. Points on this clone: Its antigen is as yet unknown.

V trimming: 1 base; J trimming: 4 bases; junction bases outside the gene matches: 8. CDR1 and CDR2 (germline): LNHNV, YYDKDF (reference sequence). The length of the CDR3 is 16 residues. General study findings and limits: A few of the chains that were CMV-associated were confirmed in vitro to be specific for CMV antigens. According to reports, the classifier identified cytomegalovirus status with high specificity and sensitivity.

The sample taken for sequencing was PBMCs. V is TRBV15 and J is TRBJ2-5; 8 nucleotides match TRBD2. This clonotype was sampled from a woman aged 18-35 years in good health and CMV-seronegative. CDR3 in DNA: TGTGCCACCAGCAGAGTGATACCGGGAGGGTCAGAGACCCAGTACTTC. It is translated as CATSRVIPGGSETQYF. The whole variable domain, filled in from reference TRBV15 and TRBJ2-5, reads DAMVIQNPRYQVTQFGKPVTLSCSQTLNHNVMYWYQQKSSQAPKLLFHYYDKDFNNEADTPDNFQSRRPNTSFCFLDIRSPGLGDTAMYLCATSRVIPGGSETQYFGPGTRLLVL.